A single T cell receptor beta chain is shown here with its context. No antigen is known for it. Per-nucleotide qualities are absent, and no much larger clonotype sits a single base away. According to the germline V gene, CDR1 reads LGHNA and CDR2 reads YSLEER. The CDR3 holds 16 amino acids from the cysteine to the phenylalanine. Of all the DNA, just the CDR3 is kept, 48 bases in frame from base 1. The V end gives up 0 bases and the J end 6 bases, leaving 8 bases in the junction not matched to a gene. The sample comes from a study of T cells after somatic rescue of genetic block (dated by TCRdb to about 2020). About the full investigation: What the study looked at was long-term robustness, specifically in a T-cell system that came about through somatic rescue of a genetic block in T-cell development.

Libraries were constructed by the immunoSEQ multiplex PCR assay. TCRdb stores this immuneACCESS table with in-frame sequences only. Part of the clones is absent; in the studies checked, under half of the shortfall reflects unresolved V genes, and no reason is known for the rest. This sample lists 65,000 to 70,000 clones; 92% were detected once. The ten top clones hold approximately 3% of the sample. The receptor's source is a man between 40 and 49 years old. Rearrangement joined TRBV4-3 to TRBJ2-3; 8 bases in the junction line up with TRBD1. Sequencing used peripheral blood mononuclear cells (PBMCs). Here the CDR3 is given as CASSQDPDRGTDTQYF. The sequenced DNA is TGCGCCAGCAGCCAAGACCCCGACAGGGGTACGGATACGCAGTATTTT.